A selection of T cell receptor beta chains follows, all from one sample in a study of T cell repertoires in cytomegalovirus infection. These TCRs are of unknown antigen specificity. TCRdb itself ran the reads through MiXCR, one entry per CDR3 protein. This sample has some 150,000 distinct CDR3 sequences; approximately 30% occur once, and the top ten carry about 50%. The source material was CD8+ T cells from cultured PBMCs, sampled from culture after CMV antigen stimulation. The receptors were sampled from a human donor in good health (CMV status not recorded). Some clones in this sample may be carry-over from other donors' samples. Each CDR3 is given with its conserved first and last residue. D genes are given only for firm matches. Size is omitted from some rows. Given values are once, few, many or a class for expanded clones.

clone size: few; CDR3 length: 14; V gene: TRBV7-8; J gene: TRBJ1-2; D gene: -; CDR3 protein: CASSQQGANYGYTF; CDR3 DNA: TGTGCCAGCAGCCAACAGGGAGCTAACTATGGCTACACCTTC
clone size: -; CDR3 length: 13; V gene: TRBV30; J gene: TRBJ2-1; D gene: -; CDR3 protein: CAWSIGTYNEQFF; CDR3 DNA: TGTGCCTGGAGTATTGGAACCTACAATGAGCAGTTCTTC
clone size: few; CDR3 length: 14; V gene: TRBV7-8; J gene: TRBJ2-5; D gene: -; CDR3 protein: CASTPQGHQETQYF; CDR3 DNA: TGTGCCAGCACCCCCCAGGGCCACCAAGAGACCCAGTACTTC
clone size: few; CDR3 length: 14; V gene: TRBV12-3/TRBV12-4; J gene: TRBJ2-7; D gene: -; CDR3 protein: CASTGGGAGSGQYF; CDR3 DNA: TGTGCCAGTACAGGAGGGGGCGCGGGCTCGGGGCAGTACTTC
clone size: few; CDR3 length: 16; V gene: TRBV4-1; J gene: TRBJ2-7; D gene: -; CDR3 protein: CASSQGSQMPSYEQYF; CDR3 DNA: TGCGCCAGCAGCCAAGGAAGCCAGATGCCTTCCTACGAGCAGTACTTC
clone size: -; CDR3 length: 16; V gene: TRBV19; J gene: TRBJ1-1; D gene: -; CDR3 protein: CASSAGPENMNTEAFF; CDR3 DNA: TGTGCCAGTAGTGCGGGGCCGGAGAACATGAACACTGAAGCTTTCTTT
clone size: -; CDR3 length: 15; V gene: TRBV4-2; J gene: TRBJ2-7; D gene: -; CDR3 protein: CASTKEEGGSYEQYF; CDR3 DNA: TGTGCCAGCACCAAAGAAGAGGGGGGATCCTACGAGCAGTACTTC
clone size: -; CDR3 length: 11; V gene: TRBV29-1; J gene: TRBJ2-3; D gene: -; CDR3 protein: CSGPVLGTQYF; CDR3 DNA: TGCAGCGGACCGGTATTGGGTACGCAGTATTTT
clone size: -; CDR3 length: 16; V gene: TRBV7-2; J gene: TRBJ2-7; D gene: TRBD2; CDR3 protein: CASSLGTSGAYYEQYF; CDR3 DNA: TGTGCCAGCAGCTTAGGGACTAGCGGCGCGTATTACGAGCAGTACTTC
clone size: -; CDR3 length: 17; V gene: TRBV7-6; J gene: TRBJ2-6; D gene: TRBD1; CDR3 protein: CASSLRDRVSGANVLTF; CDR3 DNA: TGTGCCAGCAGCCTCCGGGACAGGGTCTCTGGGGCCAACGTCCTGACTTTC
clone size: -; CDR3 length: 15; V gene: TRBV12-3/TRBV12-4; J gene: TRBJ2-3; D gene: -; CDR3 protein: CASSWPGGGTDTQYF; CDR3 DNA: TGTGCCAGCAGTTGGCCAGGGGGAGGGACAGATACGCAGTATTTT
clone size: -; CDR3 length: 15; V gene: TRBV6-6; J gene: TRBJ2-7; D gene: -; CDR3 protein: CASSYSGTEGYEQYF; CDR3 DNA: TGTGCCAGCAGTTACTCAGGGACCGAGGGATACGAGCAGTACTTC
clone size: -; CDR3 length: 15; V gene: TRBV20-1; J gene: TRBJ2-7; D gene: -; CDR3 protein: CSARDLWGATYEQYF; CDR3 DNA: TGCAGTGCTAGAGATCTCTGGGGCGCCACCTACGAGCAGTACTTC
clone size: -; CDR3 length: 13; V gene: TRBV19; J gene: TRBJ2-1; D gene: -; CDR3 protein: CASSISFLDEQFF; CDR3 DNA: TGTGCCAGTAGTATCTCCTTTCTGGATGAGCAGTTCTTC
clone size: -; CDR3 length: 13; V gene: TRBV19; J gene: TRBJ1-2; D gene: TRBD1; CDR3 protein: CASSTGGWSGYTF; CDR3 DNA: TGTGCCAGTAGCACAGGGGGCTGGAGTGGCTACACCTTC
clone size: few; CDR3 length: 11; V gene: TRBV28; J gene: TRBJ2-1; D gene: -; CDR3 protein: CASNEYNEQFF; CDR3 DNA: TGTGCCAGCAATGAGTACAATGAGCAGTTCTTC
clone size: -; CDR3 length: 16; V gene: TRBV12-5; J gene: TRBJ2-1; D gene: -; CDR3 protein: CASGPVQASSYNEQFF; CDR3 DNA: TGTGCTAGTGGCCCCGTTCAGGCCAGCTCCTACAATGAGCAGTTCTTC
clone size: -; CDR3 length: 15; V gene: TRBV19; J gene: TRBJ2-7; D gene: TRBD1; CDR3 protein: CASSTDRGTAYEQYF; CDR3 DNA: TGTGCCAGTAGTACAGACAGGGGGACCGCCTACGAGCAGTACTTC
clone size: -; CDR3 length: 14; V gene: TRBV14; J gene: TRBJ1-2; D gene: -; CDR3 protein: CASSLSPGPVGYTF; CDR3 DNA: TGTGCCAGCAGCCTGTCCCCGGGACCGGTAGGCTACACCTTC
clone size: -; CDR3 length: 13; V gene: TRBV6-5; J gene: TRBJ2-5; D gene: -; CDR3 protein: CASSLRAQETQYF; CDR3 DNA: TGTGCCAGCAGTCTGAGGGCCCAAGAGACCCAGTACTTC
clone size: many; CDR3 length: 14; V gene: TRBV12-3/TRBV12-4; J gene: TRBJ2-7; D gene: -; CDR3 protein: CASSLGTATYEQYF; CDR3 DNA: TGTGCCAGCAGTTTAGGGACGGCGACCTACGAGCAGTACTTC
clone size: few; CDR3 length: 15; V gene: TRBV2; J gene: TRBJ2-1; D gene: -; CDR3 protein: CASSEEGFSYNEQFF; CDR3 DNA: TGTGCCAGCAGTGAAGAGGGATTCTCCTACAATGAGCAGTTCTTC
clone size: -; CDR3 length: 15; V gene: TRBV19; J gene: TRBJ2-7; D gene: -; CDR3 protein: CASNPSGQGVYEQYF; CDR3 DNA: TGTGCCAGTAATCCCTCGGGGCAGGGAGTTTACGAGCAGTACTTC
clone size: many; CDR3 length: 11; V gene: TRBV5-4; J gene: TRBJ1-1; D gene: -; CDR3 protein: CASGVVSEAFF; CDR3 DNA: TGTGCCAGCGGGGTGGTCTCTGAAGCTTTCTTT
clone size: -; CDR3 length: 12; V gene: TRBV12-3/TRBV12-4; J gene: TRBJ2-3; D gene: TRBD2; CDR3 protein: CASDGGTDTQYF; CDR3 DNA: TGTGCCAGCGACGGGGGGACAGATACGCAGTATTTT
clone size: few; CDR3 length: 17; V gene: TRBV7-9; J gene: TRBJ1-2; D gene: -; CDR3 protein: CASSLEVVDADSGGYTF; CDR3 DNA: TGTGCCAGCAGCTTAGAAGTTGTTGACGCGGATTCGGGTGGCTACACCTTC
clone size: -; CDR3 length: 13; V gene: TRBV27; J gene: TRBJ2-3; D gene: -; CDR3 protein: CASSFGGKDTQYF; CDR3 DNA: TGTGCCAGCAGTTTCGGGGGCAAAGATACGCAGTATTTT
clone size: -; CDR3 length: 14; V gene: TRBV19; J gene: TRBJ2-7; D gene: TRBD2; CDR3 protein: CASSASGGFYEQYF; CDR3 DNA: TGTGCCAGTAGTGCTAGCGGGGGTTTCTACGAGCAGTACTTC
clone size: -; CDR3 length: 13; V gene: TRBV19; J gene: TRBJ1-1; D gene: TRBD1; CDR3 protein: CATDRGQSTEAFF; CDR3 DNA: TGTGCCACGGACAGGGGGCAAAGCACTGAAGCTTTCTTT
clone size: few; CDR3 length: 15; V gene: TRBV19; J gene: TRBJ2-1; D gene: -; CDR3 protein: CATNWVSGDNNEQFF; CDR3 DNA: TGTGCCACCAACTGGGTAAGCGGGGACAACAATGAGCAGTTCTTC
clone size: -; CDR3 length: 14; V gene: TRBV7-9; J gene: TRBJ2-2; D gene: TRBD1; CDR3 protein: CAGGQAPNTGELFF; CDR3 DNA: TGTGCCGGAGGACAGGCTCCGAACACCGGGGAGCTGTTTTTT
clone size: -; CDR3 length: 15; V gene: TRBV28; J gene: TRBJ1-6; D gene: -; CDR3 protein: CASSLSTGYNSPLHF; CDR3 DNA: TGTGCCAGCAGTCTATCGACAGGATATAATTCACCCCTCCACTTT
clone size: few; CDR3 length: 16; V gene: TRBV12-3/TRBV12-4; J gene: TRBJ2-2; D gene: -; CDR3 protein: CASSPRGGDNTGELFF; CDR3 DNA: TGTGCCAGCAGTCCCCGAGGGGGAGATAACACCGGGGAGCTGTTTTTT
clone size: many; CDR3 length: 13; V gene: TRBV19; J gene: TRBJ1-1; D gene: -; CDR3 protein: CASSIKRGQPPFF; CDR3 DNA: TGTGCCAGTAGTATCAAGCGTGGTCAGCCACCCTTCTTT
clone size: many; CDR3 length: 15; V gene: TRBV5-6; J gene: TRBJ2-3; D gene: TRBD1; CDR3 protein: CASSLSGQGTDTQYF; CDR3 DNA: TGTGCCAGCAGCTTGAGCGGACAGGGAACAGATACGCAGTATTTT
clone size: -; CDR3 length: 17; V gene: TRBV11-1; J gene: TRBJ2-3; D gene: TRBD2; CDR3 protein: CASSPQTSGGRGDTQYF; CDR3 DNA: TGTGCCAGCAGTCCACAGACTAGCGGGGGCCGAGGGGATACGCAGTATTTT
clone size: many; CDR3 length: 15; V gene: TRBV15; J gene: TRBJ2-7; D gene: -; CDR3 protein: CATSRAAPTKDEQYF; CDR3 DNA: TGTGCCACCAGCAGAGCCGCGCCCACCAAGGACGAGCAGTACTTC
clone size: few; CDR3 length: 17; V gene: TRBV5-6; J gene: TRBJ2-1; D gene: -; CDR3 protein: CASSLKVDRIPYNEQFF; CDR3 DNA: TGTGCCAGCAGCTTGAAAGTCGACAGAATCCCATACAATGAGCAGTTCTTC
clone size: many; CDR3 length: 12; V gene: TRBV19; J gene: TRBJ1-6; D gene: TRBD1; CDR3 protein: CASRTGGSPLHF; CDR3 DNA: TGTGCCAGCAGGACAGGGGGGTCACCCCTCCACTTT
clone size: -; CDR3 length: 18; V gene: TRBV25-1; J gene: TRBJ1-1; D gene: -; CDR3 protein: CASCAFTGHQPLNTEAFF; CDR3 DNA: TGTGCCAGCTGTGCCTTTACAGGGCACCAGCCTCTGAACACTGAAGCTTTCTTT
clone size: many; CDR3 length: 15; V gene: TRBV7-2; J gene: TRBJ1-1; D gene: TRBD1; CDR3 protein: CASSPRGQGAAEAFF; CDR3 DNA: TGTGCCAGCAGCCCACGGGGACAGGGGGCAGCTGAAGCTTTCTTT
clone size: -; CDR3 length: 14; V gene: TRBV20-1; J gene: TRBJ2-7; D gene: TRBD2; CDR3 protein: CSARLAGNSYEQYF; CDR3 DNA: TGCAGTGCTAGACTAGCGGGGAACTCCTACGAGCAGTACTTC
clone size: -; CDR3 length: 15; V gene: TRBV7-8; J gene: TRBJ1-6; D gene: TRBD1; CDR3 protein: CASSPGTVSNSPLHF; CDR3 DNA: TGTGCCAGCAGCCCCGGGACAGTATCAAATTCACCCCTCCACTTT
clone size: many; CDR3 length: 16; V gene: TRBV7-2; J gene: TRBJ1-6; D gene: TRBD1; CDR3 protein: CASSQMVGQGNSPLHF; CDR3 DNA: TGTGCCAGCAGCCAGATGGTGGGACAGGGTAATTCACCCCTCCACTTT
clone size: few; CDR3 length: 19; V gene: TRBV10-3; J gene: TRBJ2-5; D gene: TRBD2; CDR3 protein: CAISEAPGLAGVSGETQYF; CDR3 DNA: TGTGCCATCAGTGAGGCACCGGGACTAGCGGGGGTTTCGGGGGAGACCCAGTACTTC
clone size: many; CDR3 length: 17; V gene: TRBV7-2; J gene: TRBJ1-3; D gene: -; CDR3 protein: CASTQTPGWGAGNTIYF; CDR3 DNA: TGTGCCAGCACCCAAACCCCAGGGTGGGGCGCTGGAAACACCATATATTTT
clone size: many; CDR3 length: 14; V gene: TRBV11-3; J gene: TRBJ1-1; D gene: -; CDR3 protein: CASSLRGTFTEAFF; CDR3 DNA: TGTGCCAGCAGCTTGAGAGGGACCTTCACTGAAGCTTTCTTT
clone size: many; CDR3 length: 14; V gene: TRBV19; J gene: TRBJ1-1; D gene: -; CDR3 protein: CASSIGGQNTEAFF; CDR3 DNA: TGTGCCAGTAGTATAGGGGGACAGAACACTGAAGCTTTCTTT
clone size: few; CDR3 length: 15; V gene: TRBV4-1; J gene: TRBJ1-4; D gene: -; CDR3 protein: CASSQEWGGSEKLFF; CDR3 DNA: TGCGCCAGCAGCCAAGAATGGGGGGGAAGTGAAAAACTGTTTTTT
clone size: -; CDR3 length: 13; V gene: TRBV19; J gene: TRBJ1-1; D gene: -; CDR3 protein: CASTLGVNTEAFF; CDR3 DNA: TGTGCCAGTACCCTAGGGGTTAACACTGAAGCTTTCTTT
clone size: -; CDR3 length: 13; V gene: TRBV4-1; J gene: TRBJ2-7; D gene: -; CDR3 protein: CASGGRSPGEQYF; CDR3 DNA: TGCGCCAGCGGTGGCAGGAGCCCAGGAGAGCAGTACTTC
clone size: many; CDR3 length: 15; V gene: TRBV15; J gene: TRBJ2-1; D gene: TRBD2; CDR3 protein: CATSRELGGGNEQFF; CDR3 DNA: TGTGCCACCAGCAGAGAACTGGGCGGGGGTAATGAGCAGTTCTTC
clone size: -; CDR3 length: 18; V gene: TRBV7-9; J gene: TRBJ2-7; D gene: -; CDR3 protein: CASHRMMDSSAGGSEQYF; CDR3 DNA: TGTGCCAGCCACAGGATGATGGACAGTTCGGCAGGAGGGTCCGAGCAGTACTTC
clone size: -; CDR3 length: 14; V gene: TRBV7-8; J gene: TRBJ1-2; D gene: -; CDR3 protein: CASSLWGRAYGYTF; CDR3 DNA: TGTGCCAGCAGCTTATGGGGCAGGGCCTATGGCTACACCTTC
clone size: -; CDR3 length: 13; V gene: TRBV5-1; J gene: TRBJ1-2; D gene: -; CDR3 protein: CASSQGEPYGYTF; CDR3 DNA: TGCGCCAGCAGCCAGGGCGAGCCGTATGGCTACACCTTC
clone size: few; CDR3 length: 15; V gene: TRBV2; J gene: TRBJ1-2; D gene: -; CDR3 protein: CASSEGPTHNYGYTF; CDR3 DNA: TGTGCCAGCAGTGAGGGACCGACCCATAACTATGGCTACACCTTC